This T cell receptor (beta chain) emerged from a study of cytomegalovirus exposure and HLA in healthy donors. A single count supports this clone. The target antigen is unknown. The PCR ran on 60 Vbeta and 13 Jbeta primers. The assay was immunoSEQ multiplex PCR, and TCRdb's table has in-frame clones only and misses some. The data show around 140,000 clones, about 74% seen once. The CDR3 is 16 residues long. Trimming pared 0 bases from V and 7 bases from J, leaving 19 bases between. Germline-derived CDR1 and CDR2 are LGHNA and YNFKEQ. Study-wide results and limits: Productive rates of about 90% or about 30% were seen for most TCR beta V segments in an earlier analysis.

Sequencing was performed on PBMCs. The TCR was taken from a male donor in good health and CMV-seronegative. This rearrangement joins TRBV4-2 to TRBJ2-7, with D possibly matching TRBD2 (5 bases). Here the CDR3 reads CASSQDRTFPLWEQYF. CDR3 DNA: TGTGCCAGCAGCCAAGATCGGACTTTCCCCTTGTGGGAGCAGTACTTC.